This TCR beta chain was captured by sequencing in a study of cytomegalovirus exposure and HLA in healthy donors. The germline V gene encodes CDR1 SNHLY and CDR2 FYNNEI. The CDR3 extends over 12 amino acids. The V gene lost 6 bases and the J gene lost 6 bases, with 11 bases spanning the gap. The study, taken as a whole, reports: Earlier results showed most TCR beta V segments being productive about 90% or about 30% of the time.

Primers: 60 Vbeta forward and 13 Jbeta reverse. Data came from immunoSEQ multiplex PCR; TCRdb stores just in-frame clones and leaves some out. The listing records approximately 58,000 clones. Of note for this clone: Its matching antigen is unknown.

The chain links TRBV2 to TRBJ1-1; D is uncertain. The sample consisted of PBMCs. The clonotype originates from a woman under 30 in good health and CMV-seronegative. The CDR3 nucleotides read TGTGCCAGCAGCCGGATGGGCCCTGAAGCTTTCTTT. Translation: CASSRMGPEAFF.